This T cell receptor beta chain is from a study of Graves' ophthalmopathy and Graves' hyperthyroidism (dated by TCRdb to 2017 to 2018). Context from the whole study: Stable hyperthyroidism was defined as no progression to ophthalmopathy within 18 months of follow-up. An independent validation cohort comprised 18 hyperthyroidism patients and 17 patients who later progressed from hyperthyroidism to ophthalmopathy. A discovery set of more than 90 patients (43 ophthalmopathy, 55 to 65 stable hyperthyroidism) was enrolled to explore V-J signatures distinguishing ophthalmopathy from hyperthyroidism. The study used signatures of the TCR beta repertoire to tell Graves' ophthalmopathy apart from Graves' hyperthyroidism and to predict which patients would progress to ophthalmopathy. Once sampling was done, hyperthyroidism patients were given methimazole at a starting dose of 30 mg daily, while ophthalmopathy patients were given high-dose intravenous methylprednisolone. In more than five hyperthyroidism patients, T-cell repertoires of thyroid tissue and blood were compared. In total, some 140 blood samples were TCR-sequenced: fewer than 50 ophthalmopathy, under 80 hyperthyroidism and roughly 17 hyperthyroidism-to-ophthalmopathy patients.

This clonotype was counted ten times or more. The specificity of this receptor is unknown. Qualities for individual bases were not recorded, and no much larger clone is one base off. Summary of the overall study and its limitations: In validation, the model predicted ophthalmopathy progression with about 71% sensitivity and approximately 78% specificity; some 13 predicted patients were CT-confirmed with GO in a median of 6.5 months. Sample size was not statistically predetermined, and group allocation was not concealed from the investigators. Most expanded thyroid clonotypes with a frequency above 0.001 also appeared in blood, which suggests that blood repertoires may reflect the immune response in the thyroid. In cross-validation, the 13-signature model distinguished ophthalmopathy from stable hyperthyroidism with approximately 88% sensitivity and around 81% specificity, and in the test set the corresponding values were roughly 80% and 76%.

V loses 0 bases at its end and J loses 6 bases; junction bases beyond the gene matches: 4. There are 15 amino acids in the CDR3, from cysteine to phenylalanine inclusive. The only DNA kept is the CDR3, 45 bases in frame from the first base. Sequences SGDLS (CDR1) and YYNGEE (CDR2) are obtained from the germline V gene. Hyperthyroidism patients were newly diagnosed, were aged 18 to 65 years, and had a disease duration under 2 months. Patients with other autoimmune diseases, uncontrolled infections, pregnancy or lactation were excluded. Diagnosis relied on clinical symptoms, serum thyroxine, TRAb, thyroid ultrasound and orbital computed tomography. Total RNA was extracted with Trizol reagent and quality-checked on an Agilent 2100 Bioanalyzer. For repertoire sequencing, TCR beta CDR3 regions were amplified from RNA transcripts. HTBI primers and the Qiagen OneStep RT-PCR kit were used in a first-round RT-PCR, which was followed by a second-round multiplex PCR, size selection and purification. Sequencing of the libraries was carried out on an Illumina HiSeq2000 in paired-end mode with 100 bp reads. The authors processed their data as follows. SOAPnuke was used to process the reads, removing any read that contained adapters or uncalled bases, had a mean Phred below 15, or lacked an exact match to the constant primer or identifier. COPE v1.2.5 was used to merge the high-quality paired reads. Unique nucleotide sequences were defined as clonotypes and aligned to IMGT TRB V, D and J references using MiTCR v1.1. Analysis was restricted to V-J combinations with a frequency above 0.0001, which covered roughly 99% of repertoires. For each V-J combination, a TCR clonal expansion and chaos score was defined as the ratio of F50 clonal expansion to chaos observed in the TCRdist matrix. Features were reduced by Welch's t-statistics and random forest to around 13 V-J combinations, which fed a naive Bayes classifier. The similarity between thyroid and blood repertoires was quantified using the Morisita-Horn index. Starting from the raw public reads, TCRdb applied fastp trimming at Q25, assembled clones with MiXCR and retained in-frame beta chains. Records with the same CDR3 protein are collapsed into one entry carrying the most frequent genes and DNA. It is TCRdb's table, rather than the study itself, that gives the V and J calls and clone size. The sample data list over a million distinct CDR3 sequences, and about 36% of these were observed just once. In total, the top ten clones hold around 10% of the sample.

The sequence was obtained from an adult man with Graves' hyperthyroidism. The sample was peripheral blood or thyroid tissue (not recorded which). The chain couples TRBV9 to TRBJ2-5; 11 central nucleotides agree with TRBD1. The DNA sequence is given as TGTGCCAGCAGCGTAGGGGGACAGGGGGAGCAGACCCAGTACTTC. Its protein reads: CASSVGGQGEQTQYF.